This T cell receptor (beta chain) derives from a study of monozygotic twins with inflammatory bowel disease. Regarding the study as a whole: T cell subtypes were not distinguishable in this analysis. Twins with IBD had fewer clonotypes in common with others than healthy twins, particularly during disease activity.

The CDR3 covers 15 residues. From germline, CDR1 is MNHEY and CDR2 SVGEGT. Using the 5' RACE reads, TCRdb records one entry per CDR3 protein without DNA. This sample's table has some 300,000 distinct CDR3 sequences. As for this clonotype: As yet, its antigen is unknown.

The clonotype was recovered from a human donor with ulcerative colitis or Crohn's disease, or a healthy co-twin of an affected twin (not recorded which). Sequencing used blood. The J gene is TRBJ2-5, the V gene TRBV6-2 or TRBV6-3; absent DNA, TCRdb's TRBD1 call cannot be checked. CDR3 in amino acids: CASRSWTGAQETQYF.